One sample yielded the 14 T cell receptor beta chains listed below, sequenced in a study of blood T cell repertoires in COVID-19. Sequencing was performed with immunoSEQ multiplex PCR; in TCRdb, only in-frame clones are kept and a portion is missing. The repertoire holds roughly 180,000 clones, with about four fifths as singletons. The specimen sequenced was peripheral blood. The receptors originated from a woman aged 40 to 50 with COVID-19, enrolled during active disease.

The chain uses TRBV30 and TRBJ1-6, with 7 positions matching TRBD1. Germline V gives CDR1 GTSNPN, CDR2 SVGIG (reference sequence). J was trimmed by 8 bases and V by 3 bases; bases with no gene match: 4. The CDR3 has 13 residues. The CDR3 region is CAWRRQGHSPLHF. The CDR3 DNA reads TGTGCCTGGAGGAGACAGGGTCATTCACCCCTCCACTTT.

The chain combines TRBV5-1 with TRBJ1-3, with TRBD1 as a possible D gene (6 bases). V dropped 3 bases and J dropped 0 bases, with 10 bases sitting between them. CDR1 is SGHRS, CDR2 YFSETQ, per germline. The CDR3 contains 15 residues. Here the CDR3 reads CASSWDTSSGNTIYF. CDR3 sequence (DNA): TGCGCCAGCAGCTGGGACACCAGCTCTGGAAACACCATATATTTT.

This chain connects TRBV5-8 to TRBJ2-1; no firm D call. This CDR3 is built from 13 residues. V was shortened by 0 bases and J by 7 bases, with 8 bases between the two germline ends. Germline V gene data show CDR1 as SGHTS and CDR2 as YDEGEE. CDR3 in DNA: TGTGCCAGCAGCTTGGGAGTACGAAATGAGCAGTTCTTC. Amino acids: CASSLGVRNEQFF.

CDR3 nucleotide sequence: TGTGCCAGCAGCCGAAATTGGGGACAGGGGGGAGCAACTAATGAAAAACTGTTTTTT. Its protein is CASSRNWGQGGATNEKLFF. The chain recombines TRBV4-2 with TRBJ1-4, with 11 positions matching TRBD1. The CDR3 totals 19 residues. With 4 bases clipped from V and 0 bases from J, the junction kept 10 bases outside the gene matches. CDR1 and CDR2 (germline): LGHNA, YNFKEQ.

The rearrangement joins TRBV19 to TRBJ2-7, with 7 bases matching TRBD2. V shed 6 bases, J shed 1 base, and the junction held 6 bases outside the gene matches. CDR3 length equals 14 residues. Germline V gene sequence: CDR1 LNHDA, CDR2 SQIVND (reference sequence). This chain's CDR3 is CASRPGGASYEQYF. For the CDR3, the DNA is TGTGCCAGTAGACCGGGAGGTGCTTCCTACGAGCAGTACTTC.

The chain links TRBV10-3 to TRBJ1-4; perhaps TRBD1 as D (6 bases). V was trimmed by 2 bases and J by 8 bases, leaving 9 bases between them. Germline-derived CDR1 and CDR2 are ENHRY and SYGVKD. The length of the CDR3 is 13 residues. CDR3 amino acids: CAISETGREKLFF. The CDR3 DNA follows: TGTGCCATCAGTGAGACAGGGCGCGAAAAACTGTTTTTT.

The V gene is TRBV6-4, the J gene TRBJ2-5; TRBD1 is a possible D gene (6 bases). The germline gives CDR1 MRHNA, CDR2 SNTAGT. The V and J ends lost 6 bases and 6 bases respectively, with 17 bases between them. CDR3 length equals 14 residues. The CDR3 loop reads CASSQRNGQKTQYF. DNA for the CDR3: TGTGCCAGCAGCCAAAGGAATGGACAGAAGACCCAGTACTTC.

The chain uses TRBV5-1 and TRBJ2-5; 10 positions match TRBD2. CDR1 SGHRS and CDR2 YFSETQ come from the germline V gene. This CDR3 is built from 14 residues. Trimming cost V 1 base and J 4 bases; bases outside gene matches: 1. CDR3 sequence (DNA): TGCGCCAGCAGCTTGACTAGCGGGACAGAGACCCAGTACTTC. Protein: CASSLTSGTETQYF.

The chain couples TRBV28 to TRBJ1-5, with D maybe TRBD1 (5 bases). The V and J ends lost 8 bases and 0 bases respectively, with 11 bases between them. Germline V gives CDR1 MDHEN, CDR2 SYDVKM. The CDR3 spans 14 residues. CDR3 sequence (DNA): TGTGCCAGCCGCAGGGCATATAGCAATCAGCCCCAGCATTTT. Its translation: CASRRAYSNQPQHF.

This chain joins TRBV5-8 and TRBJ2-2, with 10 bases that match TRBD2. Germline V CDR1 and CDR2: SGHTS, YDEGEE. After removal of 1 base from V and 7 bases from J, the junction contained 4 bases not matched to a gene. The CDR3 covers 15 residues. CDR3 protein: CASSLMLAGDGELFF. CDR3 coding DNA: TGTGCCAGCAGCTTGATGCTAGCGGGAGACGGGGAGCTGTTTTTT.

This clone was counted once. V usage is TRBV28 and J usage is TRBJ2-7; possibly TRBD1 for D (6 bases). The CDR3 totals 12 residues. V lost 8 bases to trimming and J lost 7 bases, with 15 bases between them. The V gene's germline CDR1 is MDHEN and CDR2 SYDVKM. The CDR3 reads CASETGWQEQYF. CDR3 nucleotide sequence: TGTGCCAGCGAAACAGGGTGGCAGGAGCAGTACTTC.

The CDR3 coding sequence is TGTGCCAGCAGTTTAATGAGGGACTTTACCTACGAGCAGTACTTC. Its translation: CASSLMRDFTYEQYF. This sequence joins TRBV27 and TRBJ2-7; D is perhaps TRBD2 (6 bases). The CDR3 length is 15 residues. Trimming cost V 2 bases and J 2 bases, with 13 bases left between them. Germline CDR1 and CDR2: MNHEY and SMNVEV (reference sequence).

The chain carries TRBV11-2 and TRBJ2-7; D perhaps matches TRBD1 (5 bases). V was cut by 5 bases and J by 1 base, with 24 bases left in between. This CDR3 contains 18 residues. Per the germline V gene, CDR1 is SGHAT and CDR2 is FQNNGV. Here the CDR3 DNA reads TGTGCCAGCAGCCTATTTACTCCCGCCAGGGAAAGTTCCTACGAGCAGTACGTC. Protein: CASSLFTPARESSYEQYV.

This clone was observed once. V usage is TRBV19 and J usage is TRBJ1-6; 10 nucleotides agree with TRBD1. The CDR3 is 16 residues long. The germline gives CDR1 LNHDA, CDR2 SQIVND (reference sequence). V lost 4 bases and J lost 10; bases outside the gene matches: 10. DNA for the CDR3: TGTGCCAGTAGTAGAGAGGGGACAGGGGTATTCTCACCCCTCCACTTT. Its protein is CASSREGTGVFSPLHF.